The rows below give T cell receptor beta chains drawn from one sample of a study of T cells after somatic rescue of genetic block. TCRdb keeps only in-frame clones here, not all; method: immunoSEQ multiplex PCR. There are 110,000 or so clones in the sample; around nine tenths occur only once, and 1.4% to 1.5% lies in the top ten. The sequenced sample consisted of peripheral blood mononuclear cells (PBMCs). These receptors were taken from a woman younger than 30. CDR3s include the opening cysteine and the closing phenylalanine or tryptophan. The D gene is left open where the match is weak.

>TRBJ2-5|-|TRBV2
TGTGCCAGCAGTGTCGGGAACCAAGAGACCCAGTACTTC
CASSVGNQETQYF
>TRBJ1-1|-|TRBV30
TGTGCCTGGAGGGCCGGGATCCAAGCTTTCTTT
CAWRAGIQAFF
>TRBJ2-5|TRBD2|TRBV4-2
TGTGCCAGCAGCCGGCTAGCGGGGGGACTCGAGGAGACCCAGTACTTC
CASSRLAGGLEETQYF
>TRBJ1-1|TRBD1|TRBV5-1
TGCGCCAGCAGCCCCAGGGGGCTGACTGAAGCTTTCTTT
CASSPRGLTEAFF
>TRBJ1-1|-|TRBV28
TGTGCCAGCAGTTTCAGGGTTTTAAGAGCTGAAGCTTTCTTT
CASSFRVLRAEAFF
>TRBJ2-1|-|TRBV19
TGTGCCAGTAGTATAGTAGGGGCATTTGAGACTAGGGGTAATGAGCAGTTCTTC
CASSIVGAFETRGNEQFF
>TRBJ1-2|-|TRBV12-5
TGTGCTAGTGGTTTGGATCATTCTAACTATGGCTACACCTTC
CASGLDHSNYGYTF
>TRBJ2-7|-|TRBV10-3
TGTGCCATCACTGGAGGGAGAGGGAGAGGGTCCGAGCAGTACTTC
CAITGGRGRGSEQYF
>TRBJ2-1|-|TRBV7-3
TGTGCCAGCAGCTCCCCCCACAATGAGCAGTTCTTC
CASSSPHNEQFF
>TRBJ1-2|TRBD1|TRBV29-1
TGCAGCGTCGGGACAGGTGGCGGATTCTATGGCTACACCTTC
CSVGTGGGFYGYTF
>TRBJ1-2|-|TRBV6-1
TGTGCCAGCAGGAAGCGCGGAGCTAACTATGGCTACACCTTC
CASRKRGANYGYTF
>TRBJ2-4|TRBD1|TRBV2
TGTGCCAGCAGTAGGGACAGGGGGCTCCCTTGGAACATTCAGTACTTC
CASSRDRGLPWNIQYF
>TRBJ2-5|-|TRBV7-9
TGTGCCAGCAGCCCCAGACTAGGTTGGCAAGAGACCCAGTACTTC
CASSPRLGWQETQYF
>TRBJ2-7|-|TRBV7-6
TGTGCCAGCAGCCCGGACGTTAGCTCCTACGAGCAGTACTTC
CASSPDVSSYEQYF
>TRBJ2-5|-|TRBV7-2
TGTGCCAGCAGCTTAGGGGGCCAGGGTCAAGAGACCCAGTACTTC
CASSLGGQGQETQYF